The next 14 T cell receptor beta chains were all read from a single sample in a study of T cells in Graves' hyperthyroidism and ophthalmopathy. Amplified TCR beta CDR3 regions derived from RNA transcripts. With the HTBI primer set, the TCR CDR3 went through a first round of RT-PCR. MiXCR, applied by TCRdb to the multiplex PCR reads, yields one record per CDR3 protein. Of about 400,000 distinct CDR3 sequences in the sample, roughly 13% were seen once. The sample consisted of blood. Receptor source: a woman younger than 30 with Graves' hyperthyroidism.

This clonotype was detected ten times or more. The chain links TRBV5-5 to TRBJ2-1, with D possibly TRBD2 on 6 matching bases. This CDR3 is 15 amino acids long. Germline V gives CDR1 SGHKS, CDR2 YYEKEE (reference sequence). V was clipped by 1 base and J by 0 bases, with 8 bases between them. CDR3 sequence (DNA): TGTGCCAGCAGCTTGAGCGGGCCCTCCTACAATGAGCAGTTCTTC. Its translation: CASSLSGPSYNEQFF.

Many counts were recorded for this clonotype. The chain carries TRBV6-2 or TRBV6-3 and TRBJ2-1, with 8 bases aligning to TRBD1. The trim removed 2 bases at V and 4 bases at J, leaving 16 bases unmatched. Germline V lookup: CDR1 MNHEY, CDR2 SVGEGT. The CDR3 sequence is 19 residues long. Here the CDR3 DNA reads TGTGCCAGCAGTTACCGCCCCCCCCTAATCGGGACAGGTTACAATGAGCAGTTCTTC. Translating it yields CASSYRPPLIGTGYNEQFF.

The chain has TRBV3-2 and TRBJ2-5; TRBD2, as called in the table, went unchecked against the DNA. TRBV3-2 is a recognized pseudogene. This CDR3 spans 15 amino acids. CDR3 sequence: CASSQELAGVETQYF. DNA of the CDR3: TGTGCCAGCAGCCAAGAGCTAGCGGGAGTAGAGACCCAGTACTTC.

This clonotype has a handful of counts. The chain has TRBV27 and TRBJ1-6; D gene ambiguous. Germline V CDR1 and CDR2: MNHEY, SMNVEV (reference sequence). CDR3 length equals 15 residues. The V end was cut by 3 bases, the J end by 6 bases, with 12 bases between. The CDR3 nucleotides are TGTGCCAGCAGTTTTTTTGGACCAGCTAATTCACCCCTCCACTTT. Translation: CASSFFGPANSPLHF.

This clonotype came up many times. The chain employs TRBV20-1 and TRBJ2-7; 7 nucleotides line up with TRBD2. Looked up from germline, CDR1 is DFQATT and CDR2 is SNEGSKA (reference sequence). CDR3 length equals 15 residues. V shed 0 bases and J 0 bases; nucleotides not matched to a gene: 5. The CDR3 bases are TGCAGTGCTAGAGATAGGACTAGACCCTCCTACGAGCAGTACTTC. This gives the protein CSARDRTRPSYEQYF.

This clonotype was observed a few times. The DNA of the CDR3 is TGTGCCAGTAGTCCTATTGAAGGGACAGGGTTCTACGAGCAGTACTTC. It encodes CASSPIEGTGFYEQYF. The rearrangement links TRBV19 to TRBJ2-7; 9 positions agree with TRBD1. The V segment lost 5 bases and the J segment 3 bases; nucleotides outside the gene matches: 11. The CDR3 length is 16 residues. CDR1 is LNHDA, CDR2 SQIVND, per germline (reference sequence).

This clonotype was seen only a few times. This rearrangement joins TRBV9 to TRBJ2-7; 9 bases line up with TRBD1. The CDR3 has 13 residues. Per germline, CDR1 SGDLS and CDR2 YYNGEE. The junction had 4 bases not matched to a gene; V was cut back by 3 bases and J by 6 bases. The CDR3 protein is CASSGTGVSEQYF. CDR3 bases: TGTGCCAGCAGCGGGACAGGGGTTTCCGAGCAGTACTTC.

This chain links TRBV9 with TRBJ2-7, with a possible D match to TRBD2 (5 bases). Between the trimmed V and J ends, which lost 0 bases and 0 bases, there was a span of 13 bases. The CDR3 length is 16 residues. Germline V gene sequence: CDR1 SGDLS, CDR2 YYNGEE. The CDR3 loop is CASSVGSRAISYEQYF. The CDR3 DNA is TGTGCCAGCAGCGTAGGCTCGCGGGCGATCTCCTACGAGCAGTACTTC.

This clonotype was seen at least ten times. The chain couples TRBV2 to TRBJ2-7, with 12 bases identical to TRBD2. CDR1 and CDR2 (germline): SNHLY, FYNNEI. J gave up 0 bases and V 5 bases, and 5 bases lay outside the gene matches. The CDR3 has 16 amino acids. CDR3: CASSRTSGDSSYEQYF. CDR3 nucleotide sequence: TGTGCCAGCAGTCGGACTAGCGGGGACAGCTCCTACGAGCAGTACTTC. Supplemented by reference TRBV2 and TRBJ2-7, the full variable domain reads EPEVTQTPSHQVTQMGQEVILRCVPISNHLYFYWYRQILGQKVEFLVSFYNNEISEKSEIFDDQFSVERPDGSNFTLKIRSTKLEDSAMYFCASSRTSGDSSYEQYFGPGTRLTVT.

Comment on this clonotype: A much larger clone is a single base away; this may be a read error. This chain uses TRBV9 with TRBJ2-1, with D possibly matching TRBD2 (5 bases). Per germline, CDR1 SGDLS and CDR2 YYNGEE. The CDR3 runs to 13 residues. The germline V and J ends were trimmed by 5 bases and 5 bases, with 11 bases remaining between them. CDR3 residues: CASSGETNNEQFF. The DNA of the CDR3 is TGTGCCAGCAGTGGGGAGACAAACAATGAGCAGTTCTTC. The entire variable domain, with the rest obtained from reference TRBV9 and TRBJ2-1, is as follows: DSGVTQTPKHLITATGQRVTLRCSPRSGDLSVYWYQQSLDQGLQFLIQYYNGEERAKGNILERFSAQQFPDLHSELNLSSLELGDSALYFCASSGETNNEQFFGPGTRLTVL.

This clonotype was seen repeatedly, ten times or more. The chain has TRBV30 and TRBJ2-1; TRBD2 is a possible D gene (5 bases). Germline CDR1 is GTSNPN and CDR2 is SVGIG (reference sequence). The CDR3 sequence is 12 residues long. Trimming left V 0 bases short and J 7 bases short, with 7 bases between. The CDR3 nucleotides are TGTGCCTGGAGTGTACGCGGGAATGAGCAGTTCTTC. Translating it yields CAWSVRGNEQFF.

There are a few counts of this clonotype. The chain has TRBV7-2 and TRBJ1-2; D might be TRBD1 (5 bases). Germline V gene data show CDR1 as SGHTA and CDR2 as FQGNSA. The CDR3 is 15 residues long. Trimming stripped 5 bases from V and 4 bases from J, with 17 bases between. In DNA form, the CDR3 reads TGTGCCAGCAGCGCGGACGGGGCCTCGGGCTATGGCTACACCTTC. Translating gives CASSADGASGYGYTF.

The rearrangement joins TRBV20-1 to TRBJ1-3, with D perhaps matching TRBD1 (5 bases). This CDR3 is 14 amino acids long. Germline loops: CDR1 DFQATT, CDR2 SNEGSKA (reference sequence). V lost 6 bases to trimming and J lost 4 bases, with 16 bases between them. The CDR3 loop reads CSAPSGTLGNTIYF. DNA of the CDR3: TGCAGTGCACCTTCCGGGACGTTGGGAAACACCATATATTTT.

There are many counts of this clonotype. V gene TRBV29-1 combines with J gene TRBJ1-1, with unresolved D. The V end lost 6 bases, the J end lost 0 bases, and 11 bases lay between the germline ends. The germline V gene encodes CDR1 SQVTM and CDR2 ANQGSEA. The CDR3 contains 13 residues. CDR3 coding DNA: TGCAGCGTGGCCCCACTGATGAACACTGAAGCTTTCTTT. The encoded protein is CSVAPLMNTEAFF.